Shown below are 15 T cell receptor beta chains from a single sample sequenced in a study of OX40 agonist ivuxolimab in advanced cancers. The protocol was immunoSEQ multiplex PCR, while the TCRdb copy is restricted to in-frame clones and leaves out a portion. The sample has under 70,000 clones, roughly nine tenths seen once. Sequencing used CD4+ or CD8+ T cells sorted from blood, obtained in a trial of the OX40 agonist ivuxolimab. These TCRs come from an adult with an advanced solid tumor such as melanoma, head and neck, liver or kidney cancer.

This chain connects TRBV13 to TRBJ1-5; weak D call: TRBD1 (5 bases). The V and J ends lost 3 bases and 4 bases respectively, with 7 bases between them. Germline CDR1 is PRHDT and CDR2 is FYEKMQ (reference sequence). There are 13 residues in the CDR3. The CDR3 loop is CASSLGQNQPQHF. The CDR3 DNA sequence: TGTGCCAGCAGCTTGGGGCAGAATCAGCCCCAGCATTTT.

CDR3 bases: TGTGCCAGCAGCCAGCGGGGGACGACCTACGAGCAGTACTTC. Translated: CASSQRGTTYEQYF. This sequence joins TRBV5-4 and TRBJ2-7, with TRBD2 identical over 8 bases. CDR1 and CDR2 from the germline V gene are SGHNT and YYREEE (reference sequence). After removal of 4 bases from V and 2 bases from J, the junction contained 5 bases not matched to a gene. This CDR3 comprises 14 residues.

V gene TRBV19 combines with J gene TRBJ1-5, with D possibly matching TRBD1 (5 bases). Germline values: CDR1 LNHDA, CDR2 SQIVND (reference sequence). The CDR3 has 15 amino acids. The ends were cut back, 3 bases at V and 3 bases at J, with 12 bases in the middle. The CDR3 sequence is CASSMGSGSNQPQHF. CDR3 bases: TGTGCCAGTAGTATGGGGTCAGGGTCCAATCAGCCCCAGCATTTT. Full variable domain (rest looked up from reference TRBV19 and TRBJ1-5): DGGITQSPKYLFRKEGQNVTLSCEQNLNHDAMYWYRQDPGQGLRLIYYSQIVNDFQKGDIAEGYSVSREKKESFPLTVTSAQKNPTAFYLCASSMGSGSNQPQHFGDGTRLSIL.

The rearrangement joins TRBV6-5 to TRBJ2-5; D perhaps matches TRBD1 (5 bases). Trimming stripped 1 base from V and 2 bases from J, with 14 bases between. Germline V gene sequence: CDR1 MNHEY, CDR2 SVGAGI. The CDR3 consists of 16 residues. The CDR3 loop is CASSYFGSGLQETQYF. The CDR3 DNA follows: TGTGCCAGCAGTTACTTCGGATCAGGGCTACAAGAGACCCAGTACTTC.

The CDR3 reads CASSFSGQGDEQYF. CDR3 coding DNA: TGTGCCAGCAGCTTTTCGGGACAGGGGGACGAGCAGTACTTC. This chain links TRBV9 with TRBJ2-7; TRBD1 matches at 11 bases. This CDR3 contains 14 residues. Germline V CDR1 and CDR2: SGDLS, YYNGEE. V shed 4 bases and J 5 bases; nucleotides not matched to a gene: 5. Based on the CDR3 plus reference TRBV9 and TRBJ2-7, the full variable domain is DSGVTQTPKHLITATGQRVTLRCSPRSGDLSVYWYQQSLDQGLQFLIQYYNGEERAKGNILERFSAQQFPDLHSELNLSSLELGDSALYFCASSFSGQGDEQYFGPGTRLTVT.

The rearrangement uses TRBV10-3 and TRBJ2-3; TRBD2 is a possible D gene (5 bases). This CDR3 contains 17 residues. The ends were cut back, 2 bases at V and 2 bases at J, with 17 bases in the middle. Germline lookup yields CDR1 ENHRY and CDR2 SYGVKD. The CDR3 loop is CAISEVSVGGYTDTQYF. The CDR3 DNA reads TGTGCCATCAGTGAGGTTTCAGTCGGAGGTTACACAGATACGCAGTATTTT.

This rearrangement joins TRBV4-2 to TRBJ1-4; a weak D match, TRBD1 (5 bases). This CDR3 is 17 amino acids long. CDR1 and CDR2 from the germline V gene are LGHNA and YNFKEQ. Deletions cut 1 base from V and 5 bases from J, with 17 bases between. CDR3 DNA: TGTGCCAGCAGCCAAGTGCGGCAGGGAAACTCAAATGAAAAACTGTTTTTT. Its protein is CASSQVRQGNSNEKLFF.

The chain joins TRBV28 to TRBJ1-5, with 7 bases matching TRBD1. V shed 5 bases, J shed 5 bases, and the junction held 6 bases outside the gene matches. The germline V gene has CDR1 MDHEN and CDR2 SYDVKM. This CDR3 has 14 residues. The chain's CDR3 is CASSPRQGDQPQHF. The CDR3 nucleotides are TGTGCCAGCAGTCCTAGACAGGGCGATCAGCCCCAGCATTTT.

Here the CDR3 reads CASSLLTGFPYF. The CDR3 DNA follows: TGTGCCAGCAGCTTATTAACCGGGTTTCCCTACTTC. The chain combines TRBV7-6 with TRBJ2-5, with no clear D. The CDR3 contains 12 residues. V shed 2 bases and J shed 14 bases, with 15 bases lying between them. The germline V gene encodes CDR1 SGHVS and CDR2 FNYEAQ.

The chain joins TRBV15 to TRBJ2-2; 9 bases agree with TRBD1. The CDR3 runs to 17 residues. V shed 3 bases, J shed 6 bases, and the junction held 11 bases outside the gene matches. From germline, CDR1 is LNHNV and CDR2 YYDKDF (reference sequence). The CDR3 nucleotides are TGTGCCACCAGCAGTTCTTTGGGACAGGGTAGAGCCGGGGAGCTGTTTTTT. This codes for CATSSSLGQGRAGELFF.

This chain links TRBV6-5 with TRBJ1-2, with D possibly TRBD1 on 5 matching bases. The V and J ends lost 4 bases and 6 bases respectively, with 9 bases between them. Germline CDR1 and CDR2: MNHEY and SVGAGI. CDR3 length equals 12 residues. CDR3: CASSLSGNGYTF. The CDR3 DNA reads TGTGCCAGCAGTTTATCAGGGAATGGCTACACCTTC.

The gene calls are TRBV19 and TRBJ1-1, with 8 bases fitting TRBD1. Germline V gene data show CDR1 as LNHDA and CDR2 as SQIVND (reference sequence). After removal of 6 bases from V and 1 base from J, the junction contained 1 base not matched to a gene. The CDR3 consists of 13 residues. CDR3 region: CASSGQGNTEAFF. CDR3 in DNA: TGTGCCAGTAGCGGACAGGGGAACACTGAAGCTTTCTTT.

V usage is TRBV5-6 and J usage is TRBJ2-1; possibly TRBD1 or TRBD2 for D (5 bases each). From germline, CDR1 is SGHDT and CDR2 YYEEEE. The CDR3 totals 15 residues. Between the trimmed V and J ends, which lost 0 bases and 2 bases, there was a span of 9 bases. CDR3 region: CASSLAGTPYNEQFF. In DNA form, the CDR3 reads TGTGCCAGCAGCTTGGCCGGGACCCCCTACAATGAGCAGTTCTTC.

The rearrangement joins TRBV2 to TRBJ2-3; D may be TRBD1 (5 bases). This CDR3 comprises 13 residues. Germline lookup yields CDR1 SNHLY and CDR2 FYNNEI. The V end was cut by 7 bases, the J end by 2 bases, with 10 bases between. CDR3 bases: TGTGCCAGCAAGGGGCCCTTCACAGATACGCAGTATTTT. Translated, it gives CASKGPFTDTQYF.

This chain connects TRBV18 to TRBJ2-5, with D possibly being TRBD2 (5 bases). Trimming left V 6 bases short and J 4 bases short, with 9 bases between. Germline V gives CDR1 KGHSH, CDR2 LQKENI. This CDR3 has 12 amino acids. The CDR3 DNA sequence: TGTGCCAGCTCCGAGGGTCCAGAGACCCAGTACTTC. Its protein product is CASSEGPETQYF.